The 25 T cell receptor beta chains listed next were all sequenced from one sample in a study of blood T cell repertoires in COVID-19 (dated by TCRdb to 2020 to 2021). The method behind the library was the immunoSEQ multiplex PCR assay. TCRdb carries this immuneACCESS record with in-frame sequences only. Its versions omit some clonotypes, under half of them owing to an unresolved V gene in the studies checked, with the rest unexplained. This sample holds over 150,000 clones; more than 70% were observed only once. Roughly a fifth of the sample belongs to the ten largest clones. The sequenced material came from peripheral blood. These receptors were taken from a woman in her 70s who had recovered from COVID-19.

This clone was observed a handful of times. CDR3 nucleotides: TGTGCCAGCAGCTACCCCAACAGGGATGAAGCTTTCTTT. Residues: CASSYPNRDEAFF. The chain joins TRBV7-2 to TRBJ1-1; maybe TRBD1 (6 bases). Looked up from germline, CDR1 is SGHTA and CDR2 is FQGNSA. The CDR3 spans 13 residues. Deletions cut 4 bases from V and 7 bases from J, with 13 bases between.

The J gene is TRBJ2-7, the V gene TRBV10-3; tentatively, D is TRBD1 (5 bases). This CDR3 region has 16 residues. The ends were cut back, 2 bases at V and 0 bases at J, with 14 bases in the middle. Germline CDR1 and CDR2: ENHRY and SYGVKD. The CDR3 bases are TGTGCCATCAGTGAGGTCGCAGGGCGGAGCTCCTACGAGCAGTACTTC. Translated, it gives CAISEVAGRSSYEQYF.

V is TRBV7-3 and J is TRBJ1-2, with 7 bases lining up with TRBD1. Germline loops: CDR1 SGHTA, CDR2 FQGTGA. The V and J ends lost 3 bases and 4 bases, in that order; junction bases with no gene match: 2. The CDR3 has 13 amino acids. CDR3: CASSFQGVYGYTF. The CDR3 DNA sequence: TGTGCCAGCAGCTTCCAGGGGGTCTATGGCTACACCTTC.

This clone came up once. The genes are TRBV28 and TRBJ2-1; 7 bases line up with TRBD2. This CDR3 comprises 15 residues. CDR1 and CDR2 (germline): MDHEN, SYDVKM. The V and J ends lost 3 bases and 2 bases, in that order; junction bases with no gene match: 4. CDR3 region: CASSLREPPYNEQFF. In DNA form, the CDR3 reads TGTGCCAGCAGTTTGCGGGAGCCCCCCTACAATGAGCAGTTCTTC.

In its sample, this clone was seen once. V is TRBV29-1 and J is TRBJ1-2; 9 bases match TRBD1. Germline V gene lookup returns CDR1 SQVTM and CDR2 ANQGSEA. The CDR3 extends over 15 amino acids. The V segment lost 1 base and the J segment 0 bases; nucleotides outside the gene matches: 3. The CDR3 region has the DNA TGCAGCGTTGAAGGTCGGACAGGGGCTAACTATGGCTACACCTTC. Translating it yields CSVEGRTGANYGYTF.

This clone was seen a few times. The V call is TRBV18, the J call TRBJ1-2, with 12 bases that match TRBD1. Germline CDR1 KGHSH, CDR2 LQKENI. The CDR3 covers 16 residues. V gave up 3 bases and J gave up 4 bases; unmatched junction bases: 6. The CDR3 spells CASSPPGGQGAYGYTF. CDR3 coding DNA: TGTGCCAGCTCACCCCCCGGGGGACAGGGGGCCTATGGCTACACCTTC. The variable domain in full, completed from reference TRBV18 and TRBJ1-2, reads NAGVMQNPRHLVRRRGQEARLRCSPMKGHSHVYWYRQLPEEGLKFMVYLQKENIIDESGMPKERFSAEFPKEGPSILRIQQVVRGDSAAYFCASSPPGGQGAYGYTFGSGTRLTVV.

The rearrangement uses TRBV28 and TRBJ2-1; the D gene is possibly TRBD2 (6 bases). The CDR3 has 16 amino acids. The V and J ends lost 7 bases and 1 base respectively, with 17 bases between them. The germline gives CDR1 MDHEN, CDR2 SYDVKM. The CDR3, as DNA: TGTGCCAGCACCTGGGGTGCCGGGACTTCCTACAATGAGCAGTTCTTC. Residues: CASTWGAGTSYNEQFF.

The V gene is TRBV27, the J gene TRBJ1-1; 7 bases map to TRBD1. CDR3 length: 18 residues. Germline lookup yields CDR1 MNHEY and CDR2 SMNVEV (reference sequence). Trimming cost V 2 bases and J 0 bases; bases outside gene matches: 12. CDR3 bases: TGTGCCAGCAGTTTAGTTGGGGAACAGGGGCCAGTGAACACTGAAGCTTTCTTT. Protein: CASSLVGEQGPVNTEAFF.

The CDR3 sequence: CASSLTQTSGYYNEQFF. The CDR3 DNA reads as TGCGCCAGCAGCTTGACCCAGACTAGCGGATACTACAATGAGCAGTTCTTC. V is TRBV5-1 and J is TRBJ2-1; 9 nucleotides match TRBD2. The CDR3 has 17 amino acids. Per germline, CDR1 SGHRS and CDR2 YFSETQ. V dropped 1 base and J dropped 3; count of bases not matched to a gene: 8. Drawing the rest from reference TRBV5-1 and TRBJ2-1, the complete variable domain is KAGVTQTPRYLIKTRGQQVTLSCSPISGHRSVSWYQQTPGQGLQFLFEYFSETQRNKGNFPGRFSGRQFSNSRSEMNVSTLELGDSALYLCASSLTQTSGYYNEQFFGPGTRLTVL.

The chain links TRBV18 to TRBJ2-1, with D possibly being TRBD2 (6 bases). The V end was cut by 2 bases, the J end by 3 bases, with 11 bases between. Looked up from germline, CDR1 is KGHSH and CDR2 is LQKENI. This CDR3 is built from 15 residues. The CDR3 DNA follows: TGTGCCAGCTCACCAGGGGCCGGGGGCTACAATGAGCAGTTCTTC. Protein: CASSPGAGGYNEQFF.

The genes are TRBV6-5 and TRBJ1-6, with a tentative D call TRBD1 (5 bases). Looked up from germline, CDR1 is MNHEY and CDR2 is SVGAGI. The V end lost 7 bases, the J end lost 4 bases, and 11 bases lay between the germline ends. This CDR3 region has 14 residues. The CDR3 protein is CASNPGPYNSPLHF. The CDR3 bases are TGTGCCAGCAATCCAGGGCCGTATAATTCACCCCTCCACTTT.

This chain joins TRBV6-5 and TRBJ2-5; tentative D call: TRBD1 (5 bases). V dropped 2 bases and J dropped 5 bases, with 15 bases sitting between them. This CDR3 region has 15 residues. Germline CDR1 and CDR2: MNHEY and SVGAGI. CDR3 DNA sequence: TGTGCCAGCAGTTACCGAGGCAGGGTGCAGGAGACCCAGTACTTC. Its protein product is CASSYRGRVQETQYF.

This rearrangement joins TRBV27 to TRBJ2-7, with 12 positions matching TRBD1. With V trimmed by 6 bases and J by 5 bases, 2 bases remained unmatched. Germline V gene sequence: CDR1 MNHEY, CDR2 SMNVEV (reference sequence). The CDR3 extends over 13 amino acids. CDR3 in amino acids: CASRGQGAHEQYF. The CDR3 DNA sequence: TGTGCCAGCAGGGGACAGGGGGCCCACGAGCAGTACTTC.

This chain's CDR3 is CASGGERNEKLFF. CDR3 nucleotide sequence: TGTGCCAGCGGGGGCGAACGTAATGAAAAACTGTTTTTT. This chain connects TRBV2 to TRBJ1-4, with D tentatively TRBD1 (6 bases). This CDR3 contains 13 residues. Deletions cut 8 bases from V and 4 bases from J, with 11 bases between. Germline V gene data show CDR1 as SNHLY and CDR2 as FYNNEI. Drawing the rest from reference TRBV2 and TRBJ1-4, the complete variable domain is EPEVTQTPSHQVTQMGQEVILRCVPISNHLYFYWYRQILGQKVEFLVSFYNNEISEKSEIFDDQFSVERPDGSNFTLKIRSTKLEDSAMYFCASGGERNEKLFFGSGTQLSVL.

This clone has a handful of counts. The chain uses TRBV28 and TRBJ2-2; TRBD1 is a possible D gene (6 bases). The CDR3 consists of 11 residues. Germline assignment: CDR1 MDHEN and CDR2 SYDVKM. The germline V and J ends were trimmed by 4 bases and 13 bases, with 10 bases remaining between them. The CDR3 DNA is TGTGCCAGCAGTTGGGGCAGGGGGCTGTTTTTT. Translation: CASSWGRGLFF.

The chain has TRBV19 and TRBJ2-7; 9 bases map to TRBD2. From germline, CDR1 is LNHDA and CDR2 SQIVND (reference sequence). The CDR3 spans 14 residues. Losses at the gene ends were 6 bases for V and 2 bases for J; bases not matched to a gene: 5. DNA of the CDR3: TGTGCCAGTAGGGAGCGGGGGGCCCCCTACGAGCAGTACTTC. As protein: CASRERGAPYEQYF.

The rearrangement uses TRBV19 and TRBJ1-2; 8 bases are a match to TRBD1. The CDR3 runs 13 residues. Germline-derived CDR1 and CDR2 are LNHDA and SQIVND (reference sequence). V gave up 5 bases and J gave up 4 bases; unmatched junction bases: 3. CDR3 in amino acids: CASSLQGAYGYTF. The CDR3 bases are TGTGCCAGTAGTTTGCAGGGGGCCTATGGCTACACCTTC.

The chain employs TRBV7-2 and TRBJ2-3, with D maybe TRBD2 (6 bases). Germline V gene data show CDR1 as SGHTA and CDR2 as FQGNSA. V dropped 4 bases and J dropped 5 bases, with 10 bases sitting between them. The CDR3 has 13 amino acids. The CDR3 DNA reads TGTGCCAGCAGCTCCTGGCGGGGAGATACGCAGTATTTT. This gives the protein CASSSWRGDTQYF. The complete variable domain, with remaining parts taken from reference TRBV7-2 and TRBJ2-3, reads GAGVSQSPSNKVTEKGKDVELRCDPISGHTALYWYRQSLGQGLEFLIYFQGNSAPDKSGLPSDRFSAERTGGSVSTLTIQRTQQEDSAVYLCASSSWRGDTQYFGPGTRLTVL.

The chain has TRBV11-2 and TRBJ1-5; TRBD1 might be the D (6 bases). The CDR3 spans 15 residues. Germline values: CDR1 SGHAT, CDR2 FQNNGV. Between the trimmed V and J ends, which lost 5 bases and 2 bases, there was a span of 13 bases. The DNA of the CDR3 is TGTGCCAGCAGCCTGGGGGCCACACGCAATCAGCCCCAGCATTTT. Encoded protein: CASSLGATRNQPQHF.

The genes are TRBV30 and TRBJ1-2; possible D gene TRBD1, 5 bases. CDR3 length equals 18 residues. Germline V lookup: CDR1 GTSNPN, CDR2 SVGIG (reference sequence). Between the trimmed V and J ends, which lost 5 bases and 0 bases, there was a span of 25 bases. The CDR3 nucleotides are TGTGCCTGGGGGGACGCCAGGGCAGCTAAGCGGGCTAACTATGGCTACACCTTC. Its protein is CAWGDARAAKRANYGYTF.

This clone has only one observation. The chain combines TRBV7-6 with TRBJ2-7, with TRBD1 matching 9 bases. This CDR3 is built from 13 residues. J lost 6 bases, V lost 1 base, and 1 base had no gene match. Germline V gives CDR1 SGHVS, CDR2 FNYEAQ. The DNA of the CDR3 is TGTGCCAGCAGCTTAGGGACAGGGGCCGAGCAGTACTTC. Translation: CASSLGTGAEQYF.

The chain couples TRBV4-1 to TRBJ1-4; D might be TRBD1 (5 bases). V dropped 4 bases and J dropped 2 bases, with 11 bases sitting between them. This CDR3 comprises 15 residues. CDR1 is MGHRA, CDR2 YSYEKL, per germline. The CDR3 DNA reads TGCGCCAGCAGCCTTCGGGGGGGGACTAATGAAAAACTGTTTTTT. It yields the protein CASSLRGGTNEKLFF.

Of note for this clone: At one boundary the junction diverges from the germline segment, which might be a read error. The J gene is TRBJ1-2, the V gene TRBV28, with 7 bases matching TRBD1. The CDR3 length is 13 residues. CDR1 MDHEN and CDR2 SYDVKM come from the germline V gene. CDR3: CAGRDSTNYGYTF. The CDR3 DNA reads as TGTGCCGGCAGGGACAGCACTAACTATGGCTACACCTTC.

This clone has more than one count but fewer than ten. This chain uses TRBV5-1 with TRBJ2-1; D may be TRBD1 (5 bases). In germline, CDR1 is SGHRS, CDR2 YFSETQ. This CDR3 region has 14 residues. Trimming removed 3 bases from V and 9 bases from J, with 16 bases in between. The CDR3 DNA sequence: TGCGCCAGCAGCTCTCAGACAGCCCAGGGTGAGCAGTTCTTC. Protein product: CASSSQTAQGEQFF.

This clone has more than one count but fewer than ten. V and J are TRBV3-1 (or the pseudogene TRBV3-2) and TRBJ1-2, with 7 positions matching TRBD1. CDR3 length equals 16 residues. V shed 4 bases, J shed 4 bases, and the junction held 12 bases outside the gene matches. CDR1 is LGHDT and CDR2 is YNNKEL in the germline V gene (reference sequence). In nucleotides, the CDR3 is TGTGCCAGCAGCCCAAGGACAGGAGGGGCCCTCTATGGCTACACCTTC. Residues: CASSPRTGGALYGYTF.